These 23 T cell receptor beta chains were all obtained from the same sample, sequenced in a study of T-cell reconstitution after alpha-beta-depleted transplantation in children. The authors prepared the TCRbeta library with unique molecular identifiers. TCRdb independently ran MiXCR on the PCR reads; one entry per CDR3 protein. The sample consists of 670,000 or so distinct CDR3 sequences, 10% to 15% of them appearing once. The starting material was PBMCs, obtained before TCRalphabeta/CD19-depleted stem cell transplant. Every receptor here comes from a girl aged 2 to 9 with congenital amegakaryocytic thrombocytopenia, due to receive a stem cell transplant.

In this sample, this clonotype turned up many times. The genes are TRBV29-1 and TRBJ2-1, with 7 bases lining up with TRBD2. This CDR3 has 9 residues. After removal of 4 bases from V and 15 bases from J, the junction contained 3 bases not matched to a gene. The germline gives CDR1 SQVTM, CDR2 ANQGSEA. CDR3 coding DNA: TGCAGCGTTGGGACTAGTCTGTTCTTC. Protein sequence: CSVGTSLFF.

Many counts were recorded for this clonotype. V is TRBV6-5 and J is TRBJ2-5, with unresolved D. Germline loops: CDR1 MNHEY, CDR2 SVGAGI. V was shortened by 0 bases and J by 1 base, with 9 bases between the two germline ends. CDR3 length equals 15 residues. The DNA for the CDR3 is TGTGCCAGCAGTTACTCCCCAGATTCCCAAGAGACCCAGTACTTC. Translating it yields CASSYSPDSQETQYF.

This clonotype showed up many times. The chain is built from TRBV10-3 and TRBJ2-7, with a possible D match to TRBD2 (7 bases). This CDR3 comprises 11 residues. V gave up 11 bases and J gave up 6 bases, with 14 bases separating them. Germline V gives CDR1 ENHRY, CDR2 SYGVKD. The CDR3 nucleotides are TGTGCCTCCCACGGGGGGCGCGAGCAGTACTTC. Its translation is CASHGGREQYF.

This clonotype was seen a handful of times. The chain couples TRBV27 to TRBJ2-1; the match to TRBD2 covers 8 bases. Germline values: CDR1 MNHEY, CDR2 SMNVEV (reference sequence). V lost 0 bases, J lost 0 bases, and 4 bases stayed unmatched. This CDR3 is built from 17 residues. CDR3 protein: CASSLSYGRASYNEQFF. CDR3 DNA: TGTGCCAGCAGTTTATCGTACGGGAGGGCCTCCTACAATGAGCAGTTCTTC.

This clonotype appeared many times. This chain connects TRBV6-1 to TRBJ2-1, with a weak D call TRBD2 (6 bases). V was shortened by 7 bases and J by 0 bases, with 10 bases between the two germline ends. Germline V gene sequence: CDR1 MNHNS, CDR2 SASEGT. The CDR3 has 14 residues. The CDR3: CASTAGYSYNEQFF. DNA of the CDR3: TGTGCCAGCACCGCGGGGTACTCCTACAATGAGCAGTTCTTC.

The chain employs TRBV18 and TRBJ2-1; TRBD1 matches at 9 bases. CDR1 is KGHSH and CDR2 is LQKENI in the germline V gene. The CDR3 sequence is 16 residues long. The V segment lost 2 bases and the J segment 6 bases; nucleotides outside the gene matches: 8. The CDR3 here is CASSPVLQGAPNEQFF. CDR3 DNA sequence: TGTGCCAGCTCACCAGTTTTACAGGGGGCGCCCAATGAGCAGTTCTTC.

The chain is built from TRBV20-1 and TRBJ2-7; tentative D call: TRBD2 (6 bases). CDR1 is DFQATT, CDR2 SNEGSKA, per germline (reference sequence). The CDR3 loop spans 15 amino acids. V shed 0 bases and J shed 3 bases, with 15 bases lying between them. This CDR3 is CSARDPSGEYYEQYF. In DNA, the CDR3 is TGCAGTGCTAGAGATCCTTCGGGGGAATACTACGAGCAGTACTTC.

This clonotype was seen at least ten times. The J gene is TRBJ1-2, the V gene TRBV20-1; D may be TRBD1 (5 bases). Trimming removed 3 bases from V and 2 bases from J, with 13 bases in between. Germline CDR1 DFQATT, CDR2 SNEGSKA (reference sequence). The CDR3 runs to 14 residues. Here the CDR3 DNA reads TGCAGTGCTAGCCTATACAGGCAGAACTATGGCTACACCTTC. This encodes CSASLYRQNYGYTF.

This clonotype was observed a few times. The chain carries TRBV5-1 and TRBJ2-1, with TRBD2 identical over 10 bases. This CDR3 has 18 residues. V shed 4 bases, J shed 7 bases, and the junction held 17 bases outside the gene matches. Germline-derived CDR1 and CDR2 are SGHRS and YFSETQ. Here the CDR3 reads CASSPDHLAGANLNEQFF. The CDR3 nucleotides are TGCGCCAGCAGCCCTGATCATCTAGCGGGAGCGAATCTTAATGAGCAGTTCTTC.

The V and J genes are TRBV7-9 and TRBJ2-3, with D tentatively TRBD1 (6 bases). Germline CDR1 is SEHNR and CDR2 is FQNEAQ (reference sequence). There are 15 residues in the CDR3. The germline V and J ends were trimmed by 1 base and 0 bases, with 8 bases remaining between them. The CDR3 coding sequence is TGTGCCAGCAGCTTAGGTCAGGGGAGCACAGATACGCAGTATTTT. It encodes CASSLGQGSTDTQYF.

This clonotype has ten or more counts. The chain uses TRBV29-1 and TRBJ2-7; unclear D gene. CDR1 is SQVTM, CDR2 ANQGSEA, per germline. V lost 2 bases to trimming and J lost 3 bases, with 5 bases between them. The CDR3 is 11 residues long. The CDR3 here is CSVEWDYEQYF. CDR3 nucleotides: TGCAGCGTTGAATGGGACTACGAGCAGTACTTC.

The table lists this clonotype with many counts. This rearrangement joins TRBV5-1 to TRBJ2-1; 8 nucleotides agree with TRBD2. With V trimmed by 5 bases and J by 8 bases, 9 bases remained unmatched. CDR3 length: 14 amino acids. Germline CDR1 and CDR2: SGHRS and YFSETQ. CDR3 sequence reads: CASSSGGPGDEQFF. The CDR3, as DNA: TGCGCCAGCAGTTCGGGAGGGCCAGGGGATGAGCAGTTCTTC.

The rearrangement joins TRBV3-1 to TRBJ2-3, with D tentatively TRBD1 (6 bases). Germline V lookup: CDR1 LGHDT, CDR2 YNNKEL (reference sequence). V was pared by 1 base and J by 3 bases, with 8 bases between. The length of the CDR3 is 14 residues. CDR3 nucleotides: TGTGCCAGCAGCCAAGTACAGGGTACAGATACGCAGTATTTT. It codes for CASSQVQGTDTQYF.

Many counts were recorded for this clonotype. The CDR3 region is CSARTSGAQETQYF. The CDR3 nucleotides read TGCAGTGCTAGGACTAGCGGAGCACAAGAGACCCAGTACTTC. This sequence joins TRBV20-1 and TRBJ2-5; the match to TRBD2 covers 9 bases. This CDR3 has 14 residues. Germline V gene data show CDR1 as DFQATT and CDR2 as SNEGSKA (reference sequence). V dropped 3 bases and J dropped 2; count of bases not matched to a gene: 4.

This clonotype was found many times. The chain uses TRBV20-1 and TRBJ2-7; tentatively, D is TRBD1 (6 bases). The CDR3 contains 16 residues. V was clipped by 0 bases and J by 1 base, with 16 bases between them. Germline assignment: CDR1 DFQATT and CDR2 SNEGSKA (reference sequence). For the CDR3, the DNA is TGCAGTGCTAGAGAGGGGGCAAAGGCCTATTCCTACGAGCAGTACTTC. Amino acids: CSAREGAKAYSYEQYF.

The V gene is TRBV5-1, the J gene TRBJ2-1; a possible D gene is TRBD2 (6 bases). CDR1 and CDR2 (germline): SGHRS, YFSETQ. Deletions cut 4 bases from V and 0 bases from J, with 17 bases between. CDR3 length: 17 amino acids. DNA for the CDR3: TGCGCCAGCAGCCCCGGCGGTAGCGGAAGCTCCTACAATGAGCAGTTCTTC. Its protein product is CASSPGGSGSSYNEQFF.

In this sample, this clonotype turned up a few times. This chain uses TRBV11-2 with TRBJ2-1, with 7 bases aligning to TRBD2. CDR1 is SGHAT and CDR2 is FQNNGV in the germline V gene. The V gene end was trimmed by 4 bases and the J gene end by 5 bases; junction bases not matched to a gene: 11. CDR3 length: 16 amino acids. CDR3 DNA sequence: TGTGCCAGCAGCTCCAGGTGGTCTAGCGGTGACAATGAGCAGTTCTTC. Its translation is CASSSRWSSGDNEQFF.

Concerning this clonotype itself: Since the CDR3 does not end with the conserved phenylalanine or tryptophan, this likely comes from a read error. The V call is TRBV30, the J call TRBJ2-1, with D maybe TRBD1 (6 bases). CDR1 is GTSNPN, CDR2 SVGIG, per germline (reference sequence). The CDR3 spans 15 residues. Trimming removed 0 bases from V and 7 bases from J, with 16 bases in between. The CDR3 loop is CAWSVRSGVVNEQFS. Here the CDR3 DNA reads TGTGCCTGGAGTGTACGGTCAGGGGTAGTGAATGAGCAGTTCTCC.

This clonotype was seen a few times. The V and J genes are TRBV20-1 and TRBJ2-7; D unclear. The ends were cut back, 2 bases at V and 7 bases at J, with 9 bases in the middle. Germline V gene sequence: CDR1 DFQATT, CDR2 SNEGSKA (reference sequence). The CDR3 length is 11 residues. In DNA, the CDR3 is TGCAGTGCTAGATACCTAGGAGAGCAGTACTTC. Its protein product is CSARYLGEQYF.

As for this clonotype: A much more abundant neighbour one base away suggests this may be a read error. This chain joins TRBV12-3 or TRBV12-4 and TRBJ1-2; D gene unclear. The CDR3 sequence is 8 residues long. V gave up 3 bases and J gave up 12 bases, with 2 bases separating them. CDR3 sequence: CASSLDTF. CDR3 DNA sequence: TGTGCCAGCAGTTTGGACACCTTC.

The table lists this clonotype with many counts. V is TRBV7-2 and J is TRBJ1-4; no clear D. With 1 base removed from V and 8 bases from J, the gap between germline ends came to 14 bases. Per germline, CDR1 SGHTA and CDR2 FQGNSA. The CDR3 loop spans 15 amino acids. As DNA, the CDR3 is TGTGCCAGCAGCTTAGTTTCGGGGATACGCGAAAAACTGTTTTTT. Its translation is CASSLVSGIREKLFF.

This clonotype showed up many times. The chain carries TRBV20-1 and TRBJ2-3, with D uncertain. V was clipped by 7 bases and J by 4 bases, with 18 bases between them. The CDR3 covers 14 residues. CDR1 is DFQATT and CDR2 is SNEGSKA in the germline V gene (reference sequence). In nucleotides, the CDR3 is TGCAGTGTCCCCGGGCCCTACGCGGCAGATACGCAGTATTTT. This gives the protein CSVPGPYAADTQYF.

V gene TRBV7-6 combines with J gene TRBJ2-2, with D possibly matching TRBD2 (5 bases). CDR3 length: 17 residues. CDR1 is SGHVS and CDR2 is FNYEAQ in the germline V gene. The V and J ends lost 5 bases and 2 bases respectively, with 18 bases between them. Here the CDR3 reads CASSPHLRLPNTGELFF. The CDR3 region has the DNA TGTGCCAGCAGCCCTCACCTGAGACTACCTAACACCGGGGAGCTGTTTTTT. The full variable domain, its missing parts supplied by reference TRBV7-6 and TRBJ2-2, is GAGVSQSPRYKVTKRGQDVALRCDPISGHVSLYWYRQALGQGPEFLTYFNYEAQQDKSGLPNDRFSAERPEGSISTLTIQRTEQRDSAMYRCASSPHLRLPNTGELFFGEGSRLTVL.